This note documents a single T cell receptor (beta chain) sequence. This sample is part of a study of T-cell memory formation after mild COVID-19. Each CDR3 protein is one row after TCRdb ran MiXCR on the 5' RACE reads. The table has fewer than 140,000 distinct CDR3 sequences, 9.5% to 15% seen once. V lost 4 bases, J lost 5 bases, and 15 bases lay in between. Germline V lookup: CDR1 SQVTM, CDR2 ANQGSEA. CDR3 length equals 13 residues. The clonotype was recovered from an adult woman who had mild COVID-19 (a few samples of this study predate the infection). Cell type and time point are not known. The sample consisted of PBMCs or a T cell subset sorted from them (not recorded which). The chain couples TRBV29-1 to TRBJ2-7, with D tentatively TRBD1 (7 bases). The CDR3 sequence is CSVAPEGAHEQYF. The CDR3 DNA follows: TGCAGCGTTGCCCCGGAGGGGGCCCACGAGCAGTACTTC.